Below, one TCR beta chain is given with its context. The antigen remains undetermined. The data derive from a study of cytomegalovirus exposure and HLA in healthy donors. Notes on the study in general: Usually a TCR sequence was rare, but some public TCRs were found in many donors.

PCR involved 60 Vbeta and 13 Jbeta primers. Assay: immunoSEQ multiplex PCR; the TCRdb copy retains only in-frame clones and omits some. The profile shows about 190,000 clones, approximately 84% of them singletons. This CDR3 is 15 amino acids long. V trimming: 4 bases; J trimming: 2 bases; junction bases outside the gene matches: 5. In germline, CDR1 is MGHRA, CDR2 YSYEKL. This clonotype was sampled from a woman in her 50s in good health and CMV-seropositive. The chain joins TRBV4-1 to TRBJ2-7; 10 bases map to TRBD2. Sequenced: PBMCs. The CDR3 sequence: CASSREAGGTYEQYF. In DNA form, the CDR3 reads TGCGCCAGCAGCCGAGAAGCGGGGGGGACCTACGAGCAGTACTTC.